One sample yielded the 28 T cell receptor beta chains listed below, sequenced in a study of cytomegalovirus exposure and HLA in healthy donors. Use of 60 Vbeta and 13 Jbeta primers characterized the PCR. Data came from immunoSEQ multiplex PCR; TCRdb stores just in-frame clones and leaves some out. The data show 110,000 to 150,000 clones, more than 70% seen once. Sequencing was performed on PBMCs. The receptor set was obtained from a male donor in good health and CMV-seropositive.

This clone was observed a handful of times. V gene TRBV7-8 combines with J gene TRBJ2-7; 11 positions match TRBD2. Trimming took 1 base from V and 3 from J; bases not matched to a gene: 5. CDR1 and CDR2 (germline): SGHVS, FQNEAQ. This CDR3 comprises 16 residues. The CDR3, as DNA: TGTGCCAGCAGCTTAGATCCTAGCGGGAGGCTCTACGAGCAGTACTTC. Translated: CASSLDPSGRLYEQYF.

This rearrangement joins TRBV14 to TRBJ2-7, with 8 bases that match TRBD1. The V segment lost 3 bases and the J segment 0 bases; nucleotides outside the gene matches: 16. In germline, CDR1 is SGHDN, CDR2 FVKESK. This CDR3 contains 19 residues. The CDR3 bases are TGTGCCAGCAGCCAGAGATTCCTGGACCGGGACAGGAGCTCCTACGAGCAGTACTTC. Translating gives CASSQRFLDRDRSSYEQYF.

This chain connects TRBV19 to TRBJ2-2; 9 nucleotides match TRBD2. Germline assignment: CDR1 LNHDA and CDR2 SQIVND (reference sequence). The J segment lost 3 bases and the V segment lost 5 bases, leaving 4 bases of the junction unmatched. This CDR3 contains 15 residues. The CDR3 region has the DNA TGTGCCAGTAGTCCTGGACTAGCGTACACCGGGGAGCTGTTTTTT. As protein: CASSPGLAYTGELFF.

This sequence joins TRBV9 and TRBJ2-1, with 13 bases aligning to TRBD2. The V and J ends lost 4 bases and 5 bases, in that order; junction bases with no gene match: 3. This CDR3 is built from 15 residues. Germline V gene data show CDR1 as SGDLS and CDR2 as YYNGEE. CDR3 nucleotides: TGTGCCAGCAGCAAACTAGCGGGGGGGAACAATGAGCAGTTCTTC. It encodes CASSKLAGGNNEQFF.

The rearrangement joins TRBV7-2 to TRBJ2-7; possibly TRBD2 for D (5 bases). Trimming pared 4 bases from V and 1 base from J, leaving 8 bases between. This CDR3 has 13 residues. Germline V gene data show CDR1 as SGHTA and CDR2 as FQGNSA. The CDR3 loop reads CASSSDWSYEQYF. The CDR3 coding sequence is TGTGCCAGCAGCTCGGACTGGTCCTACGAGCAGTACTTC.

J is TRBJ2-6 and V is TRBV4-2; the match to TRBD1 covers 10 bases. CDR1 LGHNA and CDR2 YNFKEQ come from the germline V gene. CDR3 length: 19 amino acids. V gave up 2 bases and J gave up 0 bases; unmatched junction bases: 7. The CDR3, as DNA: TGTGCCAGCAGCCAACCGGGACAGGGGCCTGGCTCTGGGGCCAACGTCCTGACTTTC. This codes for CASSQPGQGPGSGANVLTF.

V gene TRBV5-1 combines with J gene TRBJ2-1; TRBD1 agrees at 9 bases. The V gene's germline CDR1 is SGHRS and CDR2 YFSETQ. This CDR3 region has 14 residues. The trim removed 7 bases at V and 4 bases at J, leaving 6 bases unmatched. This CDR3 is CASLGQGLYNEQFF. The CDR3 nucleotides read TGCGCCAGCCTGGGACAGGGCCTTTACAATGAGCAGTTCTTC.

CDR3 DNA: TGTGCCACTGGGAGGGCAGGGCCTCTCACAGATACGCAGTATTTT. This codes for CATGRAGPLTDTQYF. V and J are TRBV10-3 and TRBJ2-3; the match to TRBD2 covers 7 bases. The germline V gene has CDR1 ENHRY and CDR2 SYGVKD. Losses at the gene ends were 10 bases for V and 2 bases for J; bases not matched to a gene: 12. This CDR3 contains 15 residues.

A word on this clone: The same CDR3 can be traced to other DNA sequences in this sample. This chain links TRBV11-2 with TRBJ1-2, with D maybe TRBD1 (5 bases). Trimming removed 6 bases at V and 3 bases at J, with 11 bases between. Germline V gives CDR1 SGHAT, CDR2 FQNNGV. The CDR3 extends over 13 amino acids. CDR3 amino acids: CASSSAGYYGYTF. CDR3 nucleotides: TGTGCCAGCAGTTCCGCAGGGTACTATGGCTACACCTTC.

This clone was seen once. The rearrangement uses TRBV15 and TRBJ2-5, with 10 bases aligning to TRBD1. The J call is in doubt because the DNA end fits TRBJ2-7 better. CDR3 length: 15 residues. The germline CDR1 and CDR2 sequences are LNHNV and YYDKDF (reference sequence). CDR3 protein: CATSREGQGVYEQYF. CDR3 nucleotides: TGTGCCACCAGCAGAGAAGGACAGGGGGTTTACGAGCAGTACTTC.

The chain joins TRBV29-1 to TRBJ2-1, with D perhaps matching TRBD2 (6 bases). The CDR3 has 15 residues. Germline V CDR1 and CDR2: SQVTM, ANQGSEA. Trimming stripped 4 bases from V and 0 bases from J, with 13 bases between. The DNA of the CDR3 is TGCAGCGTTGTGGACGGACTAAGCTCCTACAATGAGCAGTTCTTC. Its protein product is CSVVDGLSSYNEQFF.

This chain uses TRBV6-5 with TRBJ2-1, with TRBD2 identical over 9 bases. Germline CDR1 reads MNHEY; CDR2 reads SVGAGI. With V trimmed by 2 bases and J by 7 bases, 9 bases remained unmatched. CDR3 size: 16 residues. The CDR3 here is CASSYLAGGLRNEQFF. CDR3 sequence (DNA): TGTGCCAGCAGTTACCTTGCGGGAGGGCTAAGGAATGAGCAGTTCTTC.

J is TRBJ2-7 and V is TRBV29-1; 7 bases are shared with TRBD2. The germline V gene encodes CDR1 SQVTM and CDR2 ANQGSEA. The length of the CDR3 is 24 residues. J was trimmed by 2 bases and V by 5 bases; bases with no gene match: 39. CDR3 sequence reads: CSVSFRWGGLRGRRVGRFAYEQYF. CDR3 bases: TGCAGCGTTTCGTTTCGGTGGGGAGGCTTGCGGGGCCGGCGGGTCGGGAGGTTCGCCTACGAGCAGTACTTC.

V and J are TRBV4-1 and TRBJ2-2; 14 nucleotides line up with TRBD2. CDR3 length: 16 amino acids. CDR1 and CDR2 (germline): MGHRA, YSYEKL. V dropped 5 bases and J dropped 7; count of bases not matched to a gene: 6. The CDR3 nucleotides read TGCGCCAGCAGCTTCGGACTAGCGGGGGGCGTCGGGGAGCTGTTTTTT. Translating it yields CASSFGLAGGVGELFF.

The chain carries TRBV7-9 and TRBJ1-2; D might be TRBD1 (6 bases). The V and J ends lost 4 bases and 6 bases respectively, with 15 bases between them. This CDR3 comprises 14 residues. CDR1 and CDR2 (germline): SEHNR, FQNEAQ (reference sequence). The CDR3: CASSSVAQGDGYTF. The CDR3 DNA is TGTGCCAGCAGCTCTGTCGCACAGGGCGATGGCTACACCTTC.

The CDR3 region is CASSPDGLVADTQYF. The DNA of the CDR3 is TGTGCCAGCAGCCCGGACGGACTGGTGGCAGATACGCAGTATTTT. The rearrangement joins TRBV11-2 to TRBJ2-3; possible D gene TRBD2, 5 bases. Per germline, CDR1 SGHAT and CDR2 FQNNGV. Trimming pared 5 bases from V and 4 bases from J, leaving 16 bases between. The CDR3 runs 15 residues.

For the CDR3, the DNA is TGTGCCAGCAGCTTAGCACTGGACACCTACGAGCAGTACTTC. Translated: CASSLALDTYEQYF. The chain links TRBV13 to TRBJ2-7; D possibly corresponds to TRBD1 (5 bases). This CDR3 is 14 amino acids long. Germline-derived CDR1 and CDR2 are PRHDT and FYEKMQ (reference sequence). V dropped 1 base and J dropped 2 bases, with 9 bases sitting between them.

The table lists this clone with a few counts. The rearrangement uses TRBV11-2 and TRBJ1-1; a possible D gene is TRBD1 (5 bases). CDR1 is SGHAT and CDR2 is FQNNGV in the germline V gene. CDR3 length equals 12 residues. V was trimmed by 4 bases and J by 4 bases, leaving 7 bases between them. Written as DNA, the CDR3 is TGTGCCAGCAGCTGGGGCAGCACTGAAGCTTTCTTT. Translating it yields CASSWGSTEAFF.

The chain joins TRBV10-2 to TRBJ2-3; 9 bases are shared with TRBD2. The CDR3 is made up of 16 amino acids. Trimming at V came to 3 bases and at J to 3 bases, leaving 7 bases not matched to a gene. Germline V gives CDR1 WSHSY, CDR2 SAAADI. The CDR3 region is CASSDLLAGGTDTQYF. For the CDR3, the DNA is TGCGCCAGCAGTGACTTACTAGCGGGTGGAACAGATACGCAGTATTTT.

The V call is TRBV6-5, the J call TRBJ2-1, with 8 bases lining up with TRBD1. The ends lost 0 bases at V and 9 bases at J; junction bases unmatched: 10. CDR1 and CDR2 from the germline V gene are MNHEY and SVGAGI. The CDR3 length is 16 residues. CDR3 in amino acids: CASSYSGRGRRFEQFF. The CDR3 nucleotides read TGTGCCAGCAGTTACTCGGGCAGGGGGCGACGATTTGAGCAGTTCTTC.

The chain couples TRBV6-1 to TRBJ1-1; possible D gene TRBD1, 5 bases. Trimming took 8 bases from V and 2 from J, leaving 12 bases between them. This CDR3 contains 13 residues. CDR1 MNHNS and CDR2 SASEGT come from the germline V gene. The CDR3 loop is CASFGQGNTEAFF. CDR3 nucleotide sequence: TGTGCCAGCTTCGGCCAGGGAAACACTGAAGCTTTCTTT.

This chain uses TRBV7-3 with TRBJ2-1, with TRBD2 matching 9 bases. This CDR3 spans 17 amino acids. Germline CDR1 is SGHTA and CDR2 is FQGTGA. J gave up 6 bases and V 0 bases, and 9 bases lay outside the gene matches. Here the CDR3 reads CASSLTSGGPGGNEQFF. The CDR3 DNA reads as TGTGCCAGCAGCTTAACTAGCGGGGGCCCGGGGGGCAATGAGCAGTTCTTC.

This clone showed up just once. Other DNA sequences from this sample encode an identical CDR3 as well. The chain couples TRBV27 to TRBJ2-2; D might be TRBD1 (5 bases). CDR1 and CDR2 from the germline V gene are MNHEY and SMNVEV (reference sequence). This CDR3 region has 15 residues. Trimming removed 6 bases from V and 2 bases from J, with 13 bases in between. CDR3: CASRGQPINTGELFF. Written as DNA, the CDR3 is TGTGCCAGCAGGGGGCAACCGATCAACACCGGGGAGCTGTTTTTT.

The genes are TRBV7-8 and TRBJ1-2; no definite D call. CDR1 is SGHVS, CDR2 FQNEAQ, per germline. V gave up 0 bases and J gave up 7 bases, with 6 bases separating them. The CDR3 sequence is 12 residues long. The CDR3 reads CASSLARRGYTF. DNA of the CDR3: TGTGCCAGCAGCTTAGCGCGGCGTGGCTACACCTTC. The full variable domain, with the rest looked up from reference TRBV7-8 and TRBJ1-2, is GAGVSQSPRYKVAKRGQDVALRCDPISGHVSLFWYQQALGQGPEFLTYFQNEAQLDKSGLPSDRFFAERPEGSVSTLKIQRTQQEDSAVYLCASSLARRGYTFGSGTRLTVV.

This chain connects TRBV7-9 to TRBJ2-2; a weak D match, TRBD2 (5 bases). V lost 2 bases and J lost 4, with 11 bases in between. The CDR3 covers 15 residues. Germline V gene sequence: CDR1 SEHNR, CDR2 FQNEAQ (reference sequence). The CDR3 DNA follows: TGTGCCAGCAGCTTAAGCAAGGGAGTCACCGGGGAGCTGTTTTTT. Its translation: CASSLSKGVTGELFF.

The rearrangement joins TRBV7-8 to TRBJ2-1; 10 nucleotides agree with TRBD1. With 5 bases clipped from V and 2 bases from J, the junction kept 6 bases outside the gene matches. The CDR3 loop spans 16 amino acids. CDR1 is SGHVS, CDR2 FQNEAQ, per germline. DNA for the CDR3: TGTGCCAGCAGCGTCGACAGGGGGCGAACCTACAATGAGCAGTTCTTC. The encoded protein is CASSVDRGRTYNEQFF.

The V call is TRBV5-6, the J call TRBJ1-5; tentative D call: TRBD1 (6 bases). CDR3 length equals 15 residues. The germline gives CDR1 SGHDT, CDR2 YYEEEE. V lost 2 bases and J 4 bases, leaving 13 bases between the germline ends. For the CDR3, the DNA is TGTGCCAGCAGCTTCTGGGACAAGGGGAATCAGCCCCAGCATTTT. It translates to CASSFWDKGNQPQHF. The whole variable domain, filled in from reference TRBV5-6 and TRBJ1-5, reads DAGVTQSPTHLIKTRGQQVTLRCSPKSGHDTVSWYQQALGQGPQFIFQYYEEEERQRGNFPDRFSGHQFPNYSSELNVNALLLGDSALYLCASSFWDKGNQPQHFGDGTRLSIL.

The chain uses TRBV29-1 and TRBJ2-7; weak D call: TRBD2 (7 bases). V was cut by 3 bases and J by 4 bases, with 13 bases left in between. Germline V gene lookup returns CDR1 SQVTM and CDR2 ANQGSEA. The CDR3 extends over 13 amino acids. The CDR3 reads CSVEGGGAYEQYF. DNA for the CDR3: TGCAGCGTTGAGGGGGGGGGCGCGTACGAGCAGTACTTC.